This T cell receptor beta chain comes out of a study of cytomegalovirus exposure and HLA in healthy donors. Study-level background: Some 80 million unique TCRs from HLA-typed donors were held in an early data release.

Whole-study findings and limits: According to reports, the classifier identified cytomegalovirus status with high specificity and sensitivity.

The CDR3 sequence is 14 residues long. CDR1 SNHLY and CDR2 FYNNEI come from the germline V gene. J was trimmed by 2 bases and V by 1 base; bases with no gene match: 2. With respect to this clone: The antigen is not known.

With 60 Vbeta and 13 Jbeta primers, the PCR was carried out. Measured with immunoSEQ multiplex PCR; TCRdb has only the in-frame clones, and not every one. The table shows some 90,000 clones, with about 81% occurring only once. The sequencing sample was made of PBMCs. The chain carries TRBV2 and TRBJ2-7; 7 nucleotides line up with TRBD2. The sequence came from a woman between 40 and 55 years old in good health and CMV-seronegative. The CDR3 loop reads CASSEVAGPYEQYF. The DNA for the CDR3 is TGTGCCAGCAGTGAAGTAGCGGGCCCCTACGAGCAGTACTTC.